These 27 T cell receptor beta chains share one sample of origin, sequenced in a study of shared clonotypes between healthy human individuals (dated by TCRdb to the early 2020s). Receptors were amplified or captured by the immunoSEQ multiplex PCR assay. TCRdb limited this immuneACCESS table to in-frame rearrangements with V and J called. A share of clones is missing; checked studies link under half to unresolved V genes, and the rest is unexplained. The sample has about 670,000 clones on record, around 72% of them singletons. The leading ten clones occupy around 2% of the sample. Input material: memory CD4+ T cells sorted from blood. The cell subset or site tag for this specimen amounts to: CD45RA-negative fraction. These receptors all stem from a woman aged 25 to 39 in good health.

The V call is TRBV5-1, the J call TRBJ2-5, with 13 bases matching TRBD2. Per germline, CDR1 SGHRS and CDR2 YFSETQ. V dropped 3 bases and J dropped 4; count of bases not matched to a gene: 3. The CDR3 has 15 residues. Written as DNA, the CDR3 is TGCGCCAGCAGCTGGGGACTAGCGGGACCAGAGACCCAGTACTTC. Amino acid sequence: CASSWGLAGPETQYF.

The chain combines TRBV14 with TRBJ1-2, with no clear D. V was clipped by 0 bases and J by 1 base, with 3 bases between them. This CDR3 has 13 amino acids. The germline CDR1 and CDR2 sequences are SGHDN and FVKESK. CDR3 coding DNA: TGTGCCAGCAGCCAAGAACTTAACTATGGCTACACCTTC. Translating it yields CASSQELNYGYTF.

This clone was observed a single time. This chain links TRBV18 with TRBJ1-5; D perhaps matches TRBD1 (5 bases). Trimming pared 6 bases from V and 3 bases from J, leaving 21 bases between. This CDR3 is built from 17 residues. In germline, CDR1 is KGHSH, CDR2 LQKENI. The DNA of the CDR3 is TGTGCCAGCTCTCTTACCTCGGGGGGACGGAACAATCAGCCCCAGCATTTT. Translation: CASSLTSGGRNNQPQHF. The complete variable domain, with remaining parts taken from reference TRBV18 and TRBJ1-5, reads NAGVMQNPRHLVRRRGQEARLRCSPMKGHSHVYWYRQLPEEGLKFMVYLQKENIIDESGMPKERFSAEFPKEGPSILRIQQVVRGDSAAYFCASSLTSGGRNNQPQHFGDGTRLSIL.

This clone has more than one count but fewer than ten. This chain connects TRBV30 to TRBJ1-2, with 7 bases identical to TRBD1. The CDR3 spans 14 residues. In germline, CDR1 is GTSNPN, CDR2 SVGIG (reference sequence). V gave up 3 bases and J gave up 2 bases; unmatched junction bases: 6. This CDR3 reads CAWSRDSVNYGYTF. The CDR3 DNA follows: TGTGCCTGGAGCCGGGACAGCGTGAACTATGGCTACACCTTC.

The J gene is TRBJ2-7, the V gene TRBV11-1; unclear D gene. Trimming took 0 bases from V and 5 from J, leaving 2 bases between them. CDR3 length equals 11 residues. Per germline, CDR1 SGHAT and CDR2 FQDESV (reference sequence). CDR3 sequence (DNA): TGTGCCAGCAGCTTAGCCCACGAGCAGTACTTC. Translating gives CASSLAHEQYF.

The chain has TRBV7-6 and TRBJ2-4; D unresolved. CDR1 and CDR2 (germline): SGHVS, FNYEAQ. This CDR3 is built from 14 residues. Between the trimmed V and J ends, which lost 5 bases and 3 bases, there was a span of 11 bases. The CDR3 DNA sequence: TGTGCCAGCAGCCCCAGTACGGTCAAAAACATTCAGTACTTC. It translates to CASSPSTVKNIQYF.

CDR3 sequence (DNA): TGTGCCAGCAGCCAAGAGGACTTTTACGAGCAGTACTTC. The encoded protein is CASSQEDFYEQYF. The gene calls are TRBV4-2 and TRBJ2-7; TRBD2 is a possible D gene (5 bases). V was shortened by 0 bases and J by 4 bases, with 7 bases between the two germline ends. The CDR3 covers 13 residues. Germline V gives CDR1 LGHNA, CDR2 YNFKEQ.

The rearrangement links TRBV4-2 to TRBJ2-1; 11 bases are a match to TRBD2. V was pared by 2 bases and J by 5 bases, with 5 bases of the junction left unmatched. CDR3 length: 16 residues. CDR1 is LGHNA and CDR2 is YNFKEQ in the germline V gene. CDR3 coding DNA: TGTGCCAGCAGCCAAAAGGGACTAGCGGAAGACAATGAGCAGTTCTTC. Protein: CASSQKGLAEDNEQFF.

This chain uses TRBV6-1 with TRBJ2-1, with 11 bases that match TRBD2. The CDR3 spans 14 residues. Germline V gives CDR1 MNHNS, CDR2 SASEGT. The V segment lost 11 bases and the J segment 10 bases; nucleotides outside the gene matches: 13. The chain's CDR3 is CASSFSGGVKEQFF. CDR3 in DNA: TGTGCCTCGTCGTTTAGCGGGGGGGTTAAGGAGCAGTTCTTC.

A note on this clone: Different DNA sequences within this sample yield the same CDR3. The chain couples TRBV18 to TRBJ2-7, with 10 bases lining up with TRBD1. The CDR3 has 15 amino acids. The trim removed 0 bases at V and 1 base at J, leaving 0 bases unmatched. Per germline, CDR1 KGHSH and CDR2 LQKENI. This CDR3 is CASSPPGQGSYEQYF. Here the CDR3 DNA reads TGTGCCAGCTCACCACCGGGACAGGGGTCCTACGAGCAGTACTTC. The whole variable domain, remainder taken from reference TRBV18 and TRBJ2-7, is NAGVMQNPRHLVRRRGQEARLRCSPMKGHSHVYWYRQLPEEGLKFMVYLQKENIIDESGMPKERFSAEFPKEGPSILRIQQVVRGDSAAYFCASSPPGQGSYEQYFGPGTRLTVT.

The table lists this clone with many counts. This chain links TRBV11-2 with TRBJ2-2; TRBD2 aligns across 7 bases. CDR1 and CDR2 from the germline V gene are SGHAT and FQNNGV. The CDR3 covers 13 residues. The ends lost 10 bases at V and 0 bases at J; junction bases unmatched: 2. CDR3 protein: CATGLSNTGELFF. The CDR3 DNA reads TGTGCCACGGGACTATCGAACACCGGGGAGCTGTTTTTT. Complete variable domain (other parts from reference TRBV11-2 and TRBJ2-2): EAGVAQSPRYKIIEKRQSVAFWCNPISGHATLYWYQQILGQGPKLLIQFQNNGVVDDSQLPKDRFSAERLKGVDSTLKIQPAKLEDSAVYLCATGLSNTGELFFGEGSRLTVL.

V is TRBV30 and J is TRBJ2-6, with 7 bases lining up with TRBD2. CDR3 length equals 16 residues. CDR1 and CDR2 from the germline V gene are GTSNPN and SVGIG (reference sequence). After removal of 1 base from V and 0 bases from J, the junction contained 3 bases not matched to a gene. The CDR3 loop reads CAWSGSGISGANVLTF. The CDR3 DNA reads TGTGCCTGGAGTGGGAGCGGGATCTCTGGGGCCAACGTCCTGACTTTC.

The chain has TRBV7-2 and TRBJ2-6, with a weak D call TRBD1 (6 bases). CDR3 length: 15 amino acids. V lost 5 bases and J 3 bases, leaving 11 bases between the germline ends. Germline V gives CDR1 SGHTA, CDR2 FQGNSA. This chain's CDR3 is CASSGQKGGANVLTF. The CDR3, as DNA: TGTGCCAGCAGCGGACAGAAGGGTGGGGCCAACGTCCTGACTTTC. The full variable domain, in which reference TRBV7-2 and TRBJ2-6 provide the parts outside the CDR3, is GAGVSQSPSNKVTEKGKDVELRCDPISGHTALYWYRQSLGQGLEFLIYFQGNSAPDKSGLPSDRFSAERTGGSVSTLTIQRTQQEDSAVYLCASSGQKGGANVLTFGAGSRLTVL.

The chain carries TRBV6-5 and TRBJ2-7; D gene ambiguous. The V gene's germline CDR1 is MNHEY and CDR2 SVGAGI. Trimming removed 2 bases at V and 2 bases at J, with 7 bases between. The CDR3 is 13 residues long. The CDR3 is CASSYVGAYEQYF. CDR3 nucleotide sequence: TGTGCCAGCAGTTACGTTGGGGCCTACGAGCAGTACTTC.

The chain is built from TRBV6-5 and TRBJ2-7; D possibly uses TRBD1 or TRBD2 (5 bases each). The CDR3 extends over 10 amino acids. CDR1 and CDR2 (germline): MNHEY, SVGAGI. V gave up 7 bases and J gave up 9 bases, with 10 bases separating them. In nucleotides, the CDR3 is TGTGCCAGCACTGCTGGGGGGCAGTACTTC. Its protein product is CASTAGGQYF.

The chain uses TRBV19 and TRBJ2-1; perhaps D is TRBD1 or TRBD2 (7 bases each). Between the trimmed V and J ends, which lost 4 bases and 10 bases, there was a span of 14 bases. The CDR3 is 13 residues long. The V gene's germline CDR1 is LNHDA and CDR2 SQIVND (reference sequence). The chain's CDR3 is CASSRRQGGEQFF. For the CDR3, the DNA is TGTGCCAGTAGTAGAAGACAGGGAGGGGAGCAGTTCTTC. The full variable domain, with the rest looked up from reference TRBV19 and TRBJ2-1, is DGGITQSPKYLFRKEGQNVTLSCEQNLNHDAMYWYRQDPGQGLRLIYYSQIVNDFQKGDIAEGYSVSREKKESFPLTVTSAQKNPTAFYLCASSRRQGGEQFFGPGTRLTVL.

The chain uses TRBV2 and TRBJ1-1; possible D gene TRBD1, 6 bases. V shed 9 bases and J shed 7 bases, with 18 bases lying between them. The length of the CDR3 is 13 residues. Looked up from germline, CDR1 is SNHLY and CDR2 is FYNNEI. CDR3 nucleotides: TGTGCCAGTATGAGGGACACCCAGAGTGAAGCTTTCTTT. This sequence encodes CASMRDTQSEAFF.

The rearrangement links TRBV7-2 to TRBJ1-2; 8 bases line up with TRBD1. Germline values: CDR1 SGHTA, CDR2 FQGNSA. The CDR3 runs 15 residues. J gave up 3 bases and V 5 bases, and 8 bases lay outside the gene matches. The CDR3 DNA reads as TGTGCCAGCAGCGCAAACAGGGGGGGATACTATGGCTACACCTTC. Translated: CASSANRGGYYGYTF.

The DNA for the CDR3 is TGTGCCAGCAGCTTAGGGGGACGAGGGGCCACAGATACGCAGTATTTT. Translated: CASSLGGRGATDTQYF. The rearrangement links TRBV11-2 to TRBJ2-3, with D possibly called TRBD1 or TRBD2 (5 bases each). The CDR3 is made up of 16 amino acids. CDR1 is SGHAT and CDR2 is FQNNGV in the germline V gene. The V and J ends lost 1 base and 2 bases respectively, with 13 bases between them.

The chain couples TRBV11-3 to TRBJ2-7; the D is unclear. Per the germline V gene, CDR1 is SGHNT and CDR2 is YENEEA. V was cut by 5 bases and J by 6 bases, with 11 bases left in between. CDR3 length: 12 residues. The CDR3 loop reads CASSPSGGEQYF. The CDR3 DNA is TGTGCCAGCAGCCCCTCAGGCGGCGAGCAGTACTTC.

The J gene is TRBJ2-1, the V gene TRBV19; 7 bases agree with TRBD2. Germline V CDR1 and CDR2: LNHDA, SQIVND (reference sequence). V lost 1 base, J lost 8 bases, and 8 bases stayed unmatched. This CDR3 has 15 amino acids. The CDR3: CASSIASGDIYEQFF. CDR3 bases: TGTGCCAGTAGTATAGCTAGCGGAGATATCTATGAGCAGTTCTTC.

The chain couples TRBV14 to TRBJ2-1; no clear D. Germline CDR1 is SGHDN and CDR2 is FVKESK. This CDR3 spans 14 amino acids. Trimming pared 0 bases from V and 13 bases from J, leaving 16 bases between. In DNA, the CDR3 is TGTGCCAGCAGCCAAGATAACCACCGCCCCCGACAGTTCTTC. Translated: CASSQDNHRPRQFF. The full variable domain, its missing parts supplied by reference TRBV14 and TRBJ2-1, is EAGVTQFPSHSVIEKGQTVTLRCDPISGHDNLYWYRRVMGKEIKFLLHFVKESKQDESGMPNNRFLAERTGGTYSTLKVQPAELEDSGVYFCASSQDNHRPRQFFGPGTRLTVL.

The genes are TRBV28 and TRBJ2-2; D uncertain. The V end was cut by 2 bases, the J end by 7 bases, with 11 bases between. The CDR3 extends over 14 amino acids. Germline V gene lookup returns CDR1 MDHEN and CDR2 SYDVKM. CDR3 loop: CASSLRPRGGELFF. CDR3 bases: TGTGCCAGCAGTTTAAGGCCCAGAGGCGGGGAGCTGTTTTTT.

This sequence joins TRBV7-2 and TRBJ2-7; TRBD2 aligns across 8 bases. CDR1 SGHTA and CDR2 FQGNSA come from the germline V gene. Trimming took 5 bases from V and 6 from J; bases not matched to a gene: 6. The CDR3 length is 13 residues. The CDR3 DNA reads as TGTGCCAGCAGCCGAAGTGGGACTAGCGAGCAGTACTTC. Residues: CASSRSGTSEQYF.

This chain uses TRBV11-3 with TRBJ2-2; D may be TRBD1 (6 bases). There are 18 residues in the CDR3. Germline V gene sequence: CDR1 SGHNT, CDR2 YENEEA. V was clipped by 1 base and J by 4 bases, with 19 bases between them. The CDR3 nucleotides are TGTGCCAGCAGCTTAGGAGGCTGGGGGCTAGAAGGCACCGGGGAGCTGTTTTTT. Protein sequence: CASSLGGWGLEGTGELFF.

Points on this clone: A much more abundant neighbour one base away suggests this may be a read error. The chain employs TRBV5-4 and TRBJ2-5, with D perhaps matching TRBD1 (5 bases). Germline V gene data show CDR1 as SGHNT and CDR2 as YYREEE (reference sequence). The CDR3 length is 13 residues. Trimming stripped 0 bases from V and 2 bases from J, with 5 bases between. The CDR3: CASSLGQQETQYF. CDR3 sequence (DNA): TGTGCCAGCAGCTTGGGACAGCAAGAGACCCAGTACTTC.

The chain employs TRBV28 and TRBJ2-3; no clear D gene. This CDR3 has 18 residues. Trimming shortened V by 5 bases and J by 1 base, and 22 bases separated the two germline ends. The germline V gene encodes CDR1 MDHEN and CDR2 SYDVKM. The CDR3 protein is CASSRHGPPSIGTDTQYF. The CDR3 DNA follows: TGTGCCAGCAGTCGACACGGGCCACCTTCTATAGGCACAGATACGCAGTATTTT.